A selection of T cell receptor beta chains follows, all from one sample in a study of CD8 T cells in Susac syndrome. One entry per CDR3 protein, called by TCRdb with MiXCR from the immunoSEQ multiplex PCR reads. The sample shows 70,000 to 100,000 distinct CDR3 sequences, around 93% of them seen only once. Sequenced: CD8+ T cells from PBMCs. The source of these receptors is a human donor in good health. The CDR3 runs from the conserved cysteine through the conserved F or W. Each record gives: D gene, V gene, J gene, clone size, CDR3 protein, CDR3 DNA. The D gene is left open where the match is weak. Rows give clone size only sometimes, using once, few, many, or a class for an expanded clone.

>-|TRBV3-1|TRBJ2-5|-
CASSQDLGHQETQYF
TGTGCCAGCAGCCAAGACCTGGGACACCAAGAGACCCAGTACTTC
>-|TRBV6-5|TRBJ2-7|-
CASSYSRGGAYEQYF
TGTGCCAGCAGTTACTCCAGAGGGGGGGCCTACGAGCAGTACTTC
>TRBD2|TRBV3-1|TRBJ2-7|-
CASSQPGTRGEQYF
TGTGCCAGCAGCCAACCCGGGACTAGGGGCGAGCAGTACTTC
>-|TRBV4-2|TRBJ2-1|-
CASSQDKRAPEQFF
TGTGCCAGCAGCCAAGATAAGCGGGCCCCTGAGCAGTTCTTC
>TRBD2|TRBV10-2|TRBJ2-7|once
CATGLAVYEQYF
TGCGCCACCGGACTAGCGGTCTACGAGCAGTACTTC
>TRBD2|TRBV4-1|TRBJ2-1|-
CASSQVGLAVNEQFF
TGCGCCAGCAGCCAAGTCGGACTAGCGGTCAATGAGCAGTTCTTC
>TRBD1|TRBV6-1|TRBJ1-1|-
CASSVGTGEQNTEAFF
TGTGCCAGCAGTGTAGGGACAGGGGAACAAAACACTGAAGCTTTCTTT
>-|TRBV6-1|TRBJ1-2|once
CASSDRGAIYGYTF
TGTGCCAGCAGTGACCGGGGGGCGATCTATGGCTACACCTTC
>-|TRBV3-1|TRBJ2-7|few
CASSQLGVPDYEQYF
TGTGCCAGCAGCCAACTAGGGGTACCAGACTACGAGCAGTACTTC
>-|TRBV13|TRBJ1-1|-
CASSVTFLREGGNTEAFF
TGTGCCAGCAGCGTAACGTTCCTCAGGGAGGGGGGGAACACTGAAGCTTTCTTT
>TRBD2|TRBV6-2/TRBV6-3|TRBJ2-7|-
CASSYPTSGGASYEQYF
TGTGCCAGCAGTTACCCGACTAGCGGGGGGGCCTCCTACGAGCAGTACTTC
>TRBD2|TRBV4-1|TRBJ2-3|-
CASSQSSGGIADTQYF
TGCGCCAGCAGCCAAAGTAGCGGGGGGATCGCAGATACGCAGTATTTT
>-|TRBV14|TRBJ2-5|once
CASSQGATGVETQYF
TGTGCCAGCAGCCAAGGGGCGACAGGCGTGGAGACCCAGTACTTC
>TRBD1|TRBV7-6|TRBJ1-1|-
CASSLGWGQDNTEAFF
TGTGCCAGCAGCTTAGGGTGGGGACAGGATAACACTGAAGCTTTCTTT
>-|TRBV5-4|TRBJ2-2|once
CASSSPVLTNTGELFF
TGTGCCAGCAGCTCGCCCGTCTTGACAAACACCGGGGAGCTGTTTTTT
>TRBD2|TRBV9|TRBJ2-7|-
CASSAEGAGEQYF
TGTGCCAGCAGCGCTGAGGGAGCGGGGGAGCAGTACTTC
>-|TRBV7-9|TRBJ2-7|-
CASSHPTGILSYEQYF
TGTGCCAGCAGCCACCCGACGGGGATCCTCTCCTACGAGCAGTACTTC
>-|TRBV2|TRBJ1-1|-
CASTRTVNTEAFF
TGTGCCAGCACCAGGACTGTGAACACTGAAGCTTTCTTT
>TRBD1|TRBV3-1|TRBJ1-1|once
CASSQDGRTGAFF
TGTGCCAGCAGCCAAGACGGAAGGACAGGGGCTTTCTTT
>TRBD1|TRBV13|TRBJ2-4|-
CASSEGTAPKNIQYF
TGTGCCAGCAGCGAAGGGACAGCCCCCAAAAACATTCAGTACTTC
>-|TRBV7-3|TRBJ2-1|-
CASSPTPNRDGQFF
TGTGCCAGCAGCCCCACCCCCAACAGGGACGGGCAGTTCTTC
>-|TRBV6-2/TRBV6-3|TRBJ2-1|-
CASSYSEKSGYNEQFF
TGTGCCAGCAGTTACTCAGAGAAGTCGGGCTACAATGAGCAGTTCTTC
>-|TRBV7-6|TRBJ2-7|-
CASSSMEGGGRSYEQYF
TGTGCCAGCAGCTCCATGGAGGGTGGGGGCCGCTCCTACGAGCAGTACTTC
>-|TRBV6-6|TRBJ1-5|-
CGTSRYSNQPQHF
TGTGGGACAAGTAGATATAGCAATCAGCCCCAGCATTTT
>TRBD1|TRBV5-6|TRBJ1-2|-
CASSLSPRQGPGYGYTF
TGTGCCAGCAGCTTGTCGCCCAGACAGGGCCCAGGGTATGGCTACACCTTC
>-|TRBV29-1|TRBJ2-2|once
CSVLDTGELFF
TGCAGCGTTCTAGACACCGGGGAGCTGTTTTTT
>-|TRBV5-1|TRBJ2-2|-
CASSLAEGGELFF
TGCGCCAGCAGCTTGGCGGAAGGCGGGGAGCTGTTTTTT
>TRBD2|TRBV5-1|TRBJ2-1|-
CASSLGPGGSYNEQFF
TGCGCCAGCAGCTTGGGTCCGGGGGGATCCTACAATGAGCAGTTCTTC
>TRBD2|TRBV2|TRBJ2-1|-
CASPPAGGRIVNNEQFF
TGTGCCAGCCCGCCGGCGGGGGGCCGTATAGTAAACAATGAGCAGTTCTTC
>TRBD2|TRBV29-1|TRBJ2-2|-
CSATSGGLTGELFF
TGCAGCGCGACTAGCGGGGGGTTAACCGGGGAGCTGTTTTTT
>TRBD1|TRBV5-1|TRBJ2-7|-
CASSLRTGGISYEQYF
TGCGCCAGCAGCCTTAGGACAGGGGGCATTTCCTACGAGCAGTACTTC
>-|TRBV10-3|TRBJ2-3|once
CAISEPGGPTDTQYF
TGTGCCATCAGTGAACCGGGGGGCCCGACCGATACGCAGTATTTT
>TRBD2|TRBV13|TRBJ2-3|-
CASSPRGDYTDTQYF
TGTGCCAGCAGCCCACGGGGGGACTACACAGATACACAGTATTTT
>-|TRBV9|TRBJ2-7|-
CASSVGHEQYF
TGTGCCAGCAGCGTCGGCCACGAGCAGTACTTC
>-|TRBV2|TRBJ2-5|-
CASSEVETQYF
TGTGCCAGCAGTGAAGTGGAGACCCAGTACTTC
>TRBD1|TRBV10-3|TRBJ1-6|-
CAIRTGGYNSPLHF
TGTGCCATCAGAACAGGGGGCTATAATTCACCCCTCCACTTT
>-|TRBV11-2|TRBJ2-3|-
CASSLAGNPSDTQYF
TGTGCCAGCAGCTTAGCGGGGAACCCGTCAGATACGCAGTATTTT
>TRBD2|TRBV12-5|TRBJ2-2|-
CASGFLLAGAIGELFF
TGTGCTAGTGGTTTTCTACTAGCGGGGGCTATCGGGGAGCTGTTTTTT
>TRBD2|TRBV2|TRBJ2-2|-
CASLLAGGGDGELFF
TGTGCCAGCTTACTAGCGGGGGGCGGCGACGGGGAGCTGTTTTTT
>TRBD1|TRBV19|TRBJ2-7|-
CASRDRGFDEQYF
TGTGCCAGTAGGGACAGGGGGTTCGACGAGCAGTACTTC
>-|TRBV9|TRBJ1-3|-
CASSPRHGGTGNTIYF
TGTGCCAGCAGCCCGCGACATGGCGGGACTGGAAACACCATATATTTT
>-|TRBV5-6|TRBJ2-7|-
CASSLGGPYEQYF
TGTGCCAGCAGCTTGGGGGGGCCCTACGAGCAGTACTTC
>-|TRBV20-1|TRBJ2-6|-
CSASNPTGPGANVLTF
TGCAGTGCTAGTAACCCGACAGGTCCGGGGGCCAACGTCCTGACTTTC
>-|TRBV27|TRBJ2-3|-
CASSPRGSGSTDTQYF
TGTGCCAGCAGTCCCCGGGGTAGCGGTAGCACAGATACGCAGTATTTT
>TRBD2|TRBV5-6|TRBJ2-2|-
CASSYASSGATGELFF
TGTGCCAGCAGTTACGCTTCTAGCGGGGCTACCGGGGAGCTGTTTTTT
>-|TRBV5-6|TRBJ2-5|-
CASSFGSTETQYF
TGTGCCAGCAGCTTTGGGTCGACAGAGACCCAGTACTTC
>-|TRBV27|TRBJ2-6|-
CASSFRGSQDVLTF
TGTGCCAGCAGTTTCAGGGGTAGCCAAGACGTCCTGACTTTC
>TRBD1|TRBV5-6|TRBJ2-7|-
CASSLGGAGGTYEQYF
TGTGCCAGCAGCTTGGGAGGGGCAGGGGGAACCTACGAGCAGTACTTC
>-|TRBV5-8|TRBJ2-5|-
CASSPGPAETQYF
TGTGCCAGCAGCCCGGGACCCGCGGAGACCCAGTACTTC